These 18 T cell receptor beta chains share one sample of origin, sequenced in a study of early T cells in non-severe SARS-CoV-2 infection. TCRdb re-called the 5' RACE reads with MiXCR, one entry per CDR3 protein. The table has about 48,000 distinct CDR3 sequences, approximately 7.6% seen once; the top ten hold around 6.1%. Sample: whole blood. The receptors were gathered from an adult who was a healthcare worker with PCR-confirmed SARS-CoV-2 infection or an uninfected control (not recorded which).

This clonotype appeared many times. This chain links TRBV29-1 with TRBJ1-1, with D perhaps TRBD1 (5 bases). This CDR3 region has 13 residues. Looked up from germline, CDR1 is SQVTM and CDR2 is ANQGSEA. Trimming stripped 7 bases from V and 5 bases from J, with 17 bases between. The CDR3: CSACRDPRTEAFF. Here the CDR3 DNA reads TGCAGCGCCTGCCGGGACCCCCGAACTGAAGCTTTCTTT.

This clonotype was observed at least ten times. The CDR3: CASSLTPVNTEAFF. The CDR3 nucleotides are TGTGCCAGCAGCCTTACCCCCGTGAACACTGAAGCTTTCTTT. This rearrangement joins TRBV28 to TRBJ1-1, with D unresolved. Germline loops: CDR1 MDHEN, CDR2 SYDVKM. The V end was cut by 6 bases, the J end by 0 bases, with 11 bases between. There are 14 residues in the CDR3.

This clonotype was counted many times. This chain connects TRBV12-3 or TRBV12-4 to TRBJ2-7, with D unclear. V was pared by 3 bases and J by 5 bases, with 8 bases between. The CDR3 spans 12 residues. The chain's CDR3 is CASSFSVHEQYF. CDR3 coding DNA: TGTGCCAGCAGTTTTAGTGTCCACGAGCAGTACTTC.

A few counts support this clonotype. DNA of the CDR3: TGCGCCAGCAGCTTGGTTGGCCGGACAGGGGGAGGAAAAGATTCACCCCTCCACTTT. Amino acids: CASSLVGRTGGGKDSPLHF. This chain joins TRBV5-1 and TRBJ1-6; 10 bases agree with TRBD1. This CDR3 spans 19 amino acids. Germline CDR1 SGHRS, CDR2 YFSETQ. V shed 0 bases and J 8 bases; nucleotides not matched to a gene: 14.

This clonotype was seen at least ten times. The rearrangement links TRBV6-5 to TRBJ1-5; a weak D match, TRBD1 (5 bases). Germline V CDR1 and CDR2: MNHEY, SVGAGI. This CDR3 spans 15 amino acids. V lost 4 bases to trimming and J lost 2 bases, with 12 bases between them. CDR3 protein: CASSLGGERNQPQHF. The CDR3 DNA sequence: TGTGCCAGCAGTTTGGGGGGAGAGCGCAATCAGCCCCAGCATTTT.

The V gene is TRBV4-1, the J gene TRBJ2-3; 12 bases are a match to TRBD2. Germline V CDR1 and CDR2: MGHRA, YSYEKL. Germline trimming cut 2 bases from V and 7 bases from J; bases unmatched to any gene: 7. The CDR3 covers 16 residues. Here the CDR3 reads CASSQLLLAGGYTQYF. CDR3 nucleotides: TGCGCCAGCAGCCAACTTTTACTAGCGGGGGGATATACGCAGTATTTT.

There are a few counts of this clonotype. The J gene is TRBJ1-5, the V gene TRBV6-2 or TRBV6-3; 11 nucleotides match TRBD1. Germline trimming cut 6 bases from V and 2 bases from J; bases unmatched to any gene: 12. The CDR3 sequence is 18 residues long. CDR1 is MNHEY, CDR2 SVGEGT, per germline. The CDR3 DNA reads TGTGCCAGCAGCTCAACCAGGACAGGGGGCGGGGGCAATCAGCCCCAGCATTTT. The encoded protein is CASSSTRTGGGGNQPQHF.

This clonotype was recorded many times. DNA of the CDR3: TGTGCCAGCAGTTACGGGCTGGGACATGAGCAGTTCTTC. As protein: CASSYGLGHEQFF. The chain joins TRBV6-5 to TRBJ2-1, with D perhaps matching TRBD1 or TRBD2 (5 bases each). Germline CDR1 reads MNHEY; CDR2 reads SVGAGI. The CDR3 sequence is 13 residues long. V lost 2 bases, J lost 8 bases, and 10 bases lay in between.

There are many counts of this clonotype. The chain links TRBV6-5 to TRBJ1-4; 9 bases map to TRBD1. CDR3 length: 15 amino acids. The ends lost 5 bases at V and 10 bases at J; junction bases unmatched: 11. The V gene's germline CDR1 is MNHEY and CDR2 SVGAGI. The CDR3 DNA reads as TGTGCCAGCAGTGGGTCAACAGGGGGCCAGGGAAAACTGTTTTTT. Residues: CASSGSTGGQGKLFF.

This clonotype was seen only a few times. CDR3 sequence: CASSFSGGAYTF. Written as DNA, the CDR3 is TGTGCCAGCAGCTTTTCAGGGGGCGCTTACACCTTC. The V gene is TRBV7-3, the J gene TRBJ1-2; 8 bases map to TRBD1. Unmatched junction bases numbered 5, after V lost 3 bases and J lost 11 bases. The CDR3 runs to 12 residues. Per the germline V gene, CDR1 is SGHTA and CDR2 is FQGTGA.

This clonotype turned up a few times. This chain joins TRBV24-1 and TRBJ2-6; D is unresolved. CDR1 KGHDR and CDR2 SFDVKD come from the germline V gene. This CDR3 is 15 amino acids long. V was clipped by 4 bases and J by 0 bases, with 6 bases between them. In DNA, the CDR3 is TGTGCCACCAGTGAACGATTCTCTGGGGCCAACGTCCTGACTTTC. Amino acid sequence: CATSERFSGANVLTF.

This clonotype was counted ten times or more. The chain has TRBV12-3 or TRBV12-4 and TRBJ1-5; 10 bases match TRBD1. The V and J ends lost 6 bases and 6 bases, in that order; junction bases with no gene match: 5. The CDR3 covers 14 residues. DNA of the CDR3: TGTGCCAGCAGGGCCCGGGACAGGGGTCAGCCCCAGCATTTT. Its protein is CASRARDRGQPQHF.

This clonotype was seen ten or more times. The chain uses TRBV6-2 or TRBV6-3 and TRBJ2-3; TRBD1 agrees at 9 bases. The CDR3 covers 16 residues. From germline, CDR1 is MNHEY and CDR2 SVGEGT. With V trimmed by 2 bases and J by 2 bases, 5 bases remained unmatched. CDR3 sequence (DNA): TGTGCCAGCAGTTACACAGGGGGCACAGCCACAGATACGCAGTATTTT. Residues: CASSYTGGTATDTQYF.

CDR3 loop: CASSLSGGSPNQPQHF. The CDR3 nucleotides read TGTGCCAGCAGTTTATCGGGCGGGTCGCCAAATCAGCCCCAGCATTTT. The V call is TRBV27, the J call TRBJ1-5; D is unresolved. The ends were cut back, 0 bases at V and 4 bases at J, with 13 bases in the middle. Germline CDR1 and CDR2: MNHEY and SMNVEV (reference sequence). The CDR3 is made up of 16 amino acids.

By proportion, this clonotype is medium-sized. This sequence joins TRBV9 and TRBJ1-4; tentative D call: TRBD1 (5 bases). V was trimmed by 3 bases and J by 5 bases, leaving 11 bases between them. The germline gives CDR1 SGDLS, CDR2 YYNGEE. The CDR3 has 14 amino acids. The CDR3 is CASSAGPDNEKLFF. In DNA, the CDR3 is TGTGCCAGCAGCGCGGGACCGGACAATGAAAAACTGTTTTTT.

This clonotype was detected many times. The V and J genes are TRBV20-1 and TRBJ2-5; TRBD2 matches at 8 bases. V dropped 1 base and J dropped 9; count of bases not matched to a gene: 13. Germline V CDR1 and CDR2: DFQATT, SNEGSKA (reference sequence). The CDR3 extends over 15 amino acids. The CDR3: CSARVSAGARWAQYF. The CDR3 DNA is TGCAGTGCTAGAGTATCAGCGGGGGCCCGGTGGGCCCAGTACTTC.

Ten or more counts support this clonotype. The chain joins TRBV20-1 to TRBJ1-3, with D uncertain. Germline CDR1 reads DFQATT; CDR2 reads SNEGSKA (reference sequence). Trimming pared 6 bases from V and 0 bases from J, leaving 12 bases between. This CDR3 spans 14 amino acids. The CDR3 region is CSATPGSSGNTIYF. CDR3 nucleotides: TGCAGTGCCACTCCCGGTAGCTCTGGAAACACCATATATTTT.

Concerning this clonotype itself: This may come from a read error, since a much larger clone is one base off. This chain links TRBV19 with TRBJ1-5, with 10 positions matching TRBD1. CDR3 size: 14 residues. Germline-derived CDR1 and CDR2 are LNHDA and SQIVND (reference sequence). Written as DNA, the CDR3 is TGTGTCAGTTCGGGACAGGGGCACAATCAGCCCCAGCATTTT. Translation gives CVSSGQGHNQPQHF.